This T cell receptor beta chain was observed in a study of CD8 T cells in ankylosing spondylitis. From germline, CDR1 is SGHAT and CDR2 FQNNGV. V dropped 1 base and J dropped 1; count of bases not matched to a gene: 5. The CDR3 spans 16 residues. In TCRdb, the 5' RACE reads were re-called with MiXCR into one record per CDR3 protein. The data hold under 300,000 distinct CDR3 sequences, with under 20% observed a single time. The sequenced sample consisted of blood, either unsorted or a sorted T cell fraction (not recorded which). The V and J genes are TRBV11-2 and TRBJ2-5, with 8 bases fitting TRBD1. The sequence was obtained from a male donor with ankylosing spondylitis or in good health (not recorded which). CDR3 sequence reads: CASSLAVTGVQETQYF. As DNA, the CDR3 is TGTGCCAGCAGCTTAGCGGTGACAGGGGTCCAAGAGACCCAGTACTTC.